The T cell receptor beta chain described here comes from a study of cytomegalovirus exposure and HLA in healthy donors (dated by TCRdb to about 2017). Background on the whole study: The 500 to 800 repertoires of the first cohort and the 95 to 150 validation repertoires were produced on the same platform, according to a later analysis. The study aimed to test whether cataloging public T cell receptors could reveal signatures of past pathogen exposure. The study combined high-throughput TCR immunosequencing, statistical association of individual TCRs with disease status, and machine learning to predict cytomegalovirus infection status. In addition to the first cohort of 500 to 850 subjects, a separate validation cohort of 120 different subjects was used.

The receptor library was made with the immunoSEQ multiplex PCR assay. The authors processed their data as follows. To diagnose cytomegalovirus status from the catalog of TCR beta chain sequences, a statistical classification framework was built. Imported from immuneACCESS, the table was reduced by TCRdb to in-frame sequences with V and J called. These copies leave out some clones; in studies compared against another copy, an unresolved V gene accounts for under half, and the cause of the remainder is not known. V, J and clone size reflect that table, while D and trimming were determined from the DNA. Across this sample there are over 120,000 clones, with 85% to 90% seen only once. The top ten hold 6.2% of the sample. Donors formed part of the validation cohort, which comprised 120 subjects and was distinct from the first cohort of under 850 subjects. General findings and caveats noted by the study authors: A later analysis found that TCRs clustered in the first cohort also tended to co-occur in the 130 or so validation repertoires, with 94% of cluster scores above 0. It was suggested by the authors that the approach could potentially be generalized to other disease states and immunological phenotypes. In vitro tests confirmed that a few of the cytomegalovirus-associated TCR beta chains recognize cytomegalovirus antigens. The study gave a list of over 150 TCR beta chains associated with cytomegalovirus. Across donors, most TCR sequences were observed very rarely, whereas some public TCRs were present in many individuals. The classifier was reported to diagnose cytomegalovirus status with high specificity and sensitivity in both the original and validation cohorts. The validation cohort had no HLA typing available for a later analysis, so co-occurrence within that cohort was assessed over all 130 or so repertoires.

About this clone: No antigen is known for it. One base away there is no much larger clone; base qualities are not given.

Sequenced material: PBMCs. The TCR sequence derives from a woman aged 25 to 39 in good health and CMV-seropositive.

At the DNA level, the sequence is TGCGCCAGCAGCTTGGAGGGACAGGGTTACGACGAGCAGTACTTC. The translation is CASSLEGQGYDEQYF. The chain is made from TRBV5-1 and TRBJ2-7, and 9 junction bases match TRBD1. Looking up the germline V gene yields CDR1 SGHRS and CDR2 YFSETQ. Relative to germline, V is missing 0 bases and J is missing 5 bases, with 6 bases of the junction outside any gene match. Spanning cysteine to phenylalanine, the CDR3 consists of 15 amino acids. Kept here is only the CDR3 DNA, which spans 45 bases and is read in frame from base 1.